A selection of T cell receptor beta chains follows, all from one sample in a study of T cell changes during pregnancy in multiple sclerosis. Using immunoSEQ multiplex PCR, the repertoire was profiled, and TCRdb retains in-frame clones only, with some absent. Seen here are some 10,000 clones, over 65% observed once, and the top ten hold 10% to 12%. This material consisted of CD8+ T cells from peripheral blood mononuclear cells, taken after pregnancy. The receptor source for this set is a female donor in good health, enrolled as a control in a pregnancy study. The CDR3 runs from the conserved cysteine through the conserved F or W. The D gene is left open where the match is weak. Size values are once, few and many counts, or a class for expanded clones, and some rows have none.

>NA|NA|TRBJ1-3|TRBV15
TGTGCCACCAGCAGAGATGGCCGTGGGGGCTATTACGGAAACACCATATATTTT
CATSRDGRGGYYGNTIYF
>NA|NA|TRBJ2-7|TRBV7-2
TGTGCCAGCAGCTTAGCCCCCTATTTCGGGGTCTCCTACGAGCAGTACTTC
CASSLAPYFGVSYEQYF
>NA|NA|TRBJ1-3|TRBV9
TGTGCCAGCAGCGACGACAAAAACTCTGGAAACACCATATATTTT
CASSDDKNSGNTIYF
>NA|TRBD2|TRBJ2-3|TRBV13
TGTGCCAGCAGCTCCCCCGGGACTAGCGGATCCACAGATACGCAGTATTTT
CASSSPGTSGSTDTQYF
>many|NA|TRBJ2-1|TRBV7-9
TGTGCCAGCAGCTTAGACAGGGAAGCTGAGCAGTTCTTC
CASSLDREAEQFF
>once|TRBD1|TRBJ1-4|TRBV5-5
TGTGCCAGCAGCTTGGTCGGACAGGGAGTAACTAATGAAAAACTGTTTTTT
CASSLVGQGVTNEKLFF
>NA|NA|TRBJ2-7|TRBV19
TGTGCCAGTAGTATGCAGGGGGGATTCTACGAGCAATACTTC
CASSMQGGFYEQYF
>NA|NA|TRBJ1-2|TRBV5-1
TGCGCCAGCAGCTTGGGGGACCGACAGGCCCGGGATAGCTATGGCTACACCTTC
CASSLGDRQARDSYGYTF
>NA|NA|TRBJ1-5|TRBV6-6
TGTGCCAGCAGTCCCCCGGGTAACAATCAGCCCCAGCATTTT
CASSPPGNNQPQHF
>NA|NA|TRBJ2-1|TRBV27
TGTGCCAGCAGCTATAGCGGCACATACAATGAGCAGTTCTTC
CASSYSGTYNEQFF
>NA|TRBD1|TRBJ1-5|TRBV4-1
TGCGCCAGCAGCCAAGAAGGGGACAGGGGAAGCAATCAGCCCCAGCATTTT
CASSQEGDRGSNQPQHF
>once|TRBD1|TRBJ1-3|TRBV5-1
TGCGCCAGCAGCTCCGGGACAGGGAACAGGAACACCATATATTTT
CASSSGTGNRNTIYF
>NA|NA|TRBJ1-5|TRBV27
TGTGCCAGCAGTTTCGTCAATCAGCCCCAGCATTTT
CASSFVNQPQHF
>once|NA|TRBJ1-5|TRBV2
TGTGCCAGCAGTGAATTGGGGGGAGAGAATCAGCCCCAGCATTTT
CASSELGGENQPQHF
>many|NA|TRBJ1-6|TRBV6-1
TGTGCCAGCAGTGAGGGGACGGACAGACCCAATTCACCCCTCCACTTT
CASSEGTDRPNSPLHF
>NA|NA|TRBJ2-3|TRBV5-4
TGTGCCAGCAGCCGTCTAAGCGAAAGGAGCACAGATACGCAGTATTTT
CASSRLSERSTDTQYF
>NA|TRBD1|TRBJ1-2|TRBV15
TGTGCCACCAGCAGACGCCTGGGACAGCAATATGGCTACACCTTC
CATSRRLGQQYGYTF
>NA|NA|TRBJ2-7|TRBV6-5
TGTGCCAGCAGAGCCGGACTCGCGACCTCCTACGAGCAGTACTTC
CASRAGLATSYEQYF
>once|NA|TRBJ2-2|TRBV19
TGTGCCAGTAGTATCGAGGGTCTTGGGGCCGGGGAGCTGTTTTTT
CASSIEGLGAGELFF
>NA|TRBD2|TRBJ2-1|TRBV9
TGTGCCAGCAGCGGACTTACCGGGACTAGGAATAATGAGCAGTTCTTC
CASSGLTGTRNNEQFF
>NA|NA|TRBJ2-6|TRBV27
TGTGCCAGCAGTGCGATGACAGTGGAATACTCTGGGGCCAACGTCCTGACTTTC
CASSAMTVEYSGANVLTF
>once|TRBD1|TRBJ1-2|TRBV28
TGTGCCAGCAGCACCCCCCCGGGACAGGGGGCCCCCTACACCTTC
CASSTPPGQGAPYTF
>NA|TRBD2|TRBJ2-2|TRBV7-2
TGTGCCAGCAGCTTGTCACTAGCGGGAGACGGTATCGGGGAGCTGTTTTTT
CASSLSLAGDGIGELFF
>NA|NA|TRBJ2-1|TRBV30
TGTGCCTGGAGTGTATGGGGGGGCGCGGGGGTTGAGCAGTTCTTC
CAWSVWGGAGVEQFF
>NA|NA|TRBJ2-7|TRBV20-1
TGCAGTGCTCTACGTCGCTACGAGCAGTACTTC
CSALRRYEQYF
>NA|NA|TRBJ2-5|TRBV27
TGTGCCAGCAGCGTACTCGGAGGGGTGACCCAGTACTTC
CASSVLGGVTQYF
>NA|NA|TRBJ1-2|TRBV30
TGTGCCTGGAACCCGGGCGGGAACTATGGCTACACCTTC
CAWNPGGNYGYTF
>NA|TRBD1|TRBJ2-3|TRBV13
TGTGCCAGCAGCTCTGACGGACAGGGGGGGTTAGATACGCAGTATTTT
CASSSDGQGGLDTQYF
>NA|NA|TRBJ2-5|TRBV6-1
TGTGCCAGCAGTTTCCGGGAGCAAGAGACCCAGTACTTC
CASSFREQETQYF
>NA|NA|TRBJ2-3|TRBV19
TGTGCCAGTGGGACTCGCGCCTTCACAGATACGCAGTATTTT
CASGTRAFTDTQYF
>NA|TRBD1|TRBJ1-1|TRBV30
TGTGCCTGGGCAGGCGGGACAGGGGGGCCGGACACTGAAGCTTTCTTT
CAWAGGTGGPDTEAFF
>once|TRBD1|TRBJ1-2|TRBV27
TGTGCCAGCAGTAGGGACAGGGTATATGGCTACACCTTC
CASSRDRVYGYTF
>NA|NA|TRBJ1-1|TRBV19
TGTGCCACAGGGAGGTCGGGCACTGAAGCTTTCTTT
CATGRSGTEAFF
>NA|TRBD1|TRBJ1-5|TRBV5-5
TGTGCCAGCAGCCTTGAGGGGGCTAGGCTGAGACAGCCCCAGCATTTT
CASSLEGARLRQPQHF
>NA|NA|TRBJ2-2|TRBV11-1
TGTGCCAGCAGCTTCCAGTGGGGCCTAAACACCGGGGAGCTGTTTTTT
CASSFQWGLNTGELFF
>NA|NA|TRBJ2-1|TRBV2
TGTGCCAGCAGTGTCGGGGTTAATGAGCAGTTCTTC
CASSVGVNEQFF
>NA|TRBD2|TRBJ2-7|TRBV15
TGTGCCACCAGCTATTACTGGCGGGAGGTTCACGAGCAGTACTTC
CATSYYWREVHEQYF
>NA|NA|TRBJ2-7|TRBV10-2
TGCGCCAGCAGTGAGGGTGCTGAGGCCGGTGGTTTAGAGCAGTACTTC
CASSEGAEAGGLEQYF
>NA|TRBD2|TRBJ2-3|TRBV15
TGTGCCACCAGCGGGGGGACTAGCGGGGGCCCAGATACGCAGTATTTT
CATSGGTSGGPDTQYF
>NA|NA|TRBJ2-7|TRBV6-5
TGTGCCAGCAGTTACGTGACAGGTGGCGAGCAGTACTTC
CASSYVTGGEQYF
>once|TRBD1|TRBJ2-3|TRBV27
TGTGCCAGCACCGAGACAGGGATGGATACGCAGTATTTT
CASTETGMDTQYF
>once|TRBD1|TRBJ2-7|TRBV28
TGTGCCAGCAGCCAGACAGGGCTTTCCTACGAGCAGTACTTC
CASSQTGLSYEQYF